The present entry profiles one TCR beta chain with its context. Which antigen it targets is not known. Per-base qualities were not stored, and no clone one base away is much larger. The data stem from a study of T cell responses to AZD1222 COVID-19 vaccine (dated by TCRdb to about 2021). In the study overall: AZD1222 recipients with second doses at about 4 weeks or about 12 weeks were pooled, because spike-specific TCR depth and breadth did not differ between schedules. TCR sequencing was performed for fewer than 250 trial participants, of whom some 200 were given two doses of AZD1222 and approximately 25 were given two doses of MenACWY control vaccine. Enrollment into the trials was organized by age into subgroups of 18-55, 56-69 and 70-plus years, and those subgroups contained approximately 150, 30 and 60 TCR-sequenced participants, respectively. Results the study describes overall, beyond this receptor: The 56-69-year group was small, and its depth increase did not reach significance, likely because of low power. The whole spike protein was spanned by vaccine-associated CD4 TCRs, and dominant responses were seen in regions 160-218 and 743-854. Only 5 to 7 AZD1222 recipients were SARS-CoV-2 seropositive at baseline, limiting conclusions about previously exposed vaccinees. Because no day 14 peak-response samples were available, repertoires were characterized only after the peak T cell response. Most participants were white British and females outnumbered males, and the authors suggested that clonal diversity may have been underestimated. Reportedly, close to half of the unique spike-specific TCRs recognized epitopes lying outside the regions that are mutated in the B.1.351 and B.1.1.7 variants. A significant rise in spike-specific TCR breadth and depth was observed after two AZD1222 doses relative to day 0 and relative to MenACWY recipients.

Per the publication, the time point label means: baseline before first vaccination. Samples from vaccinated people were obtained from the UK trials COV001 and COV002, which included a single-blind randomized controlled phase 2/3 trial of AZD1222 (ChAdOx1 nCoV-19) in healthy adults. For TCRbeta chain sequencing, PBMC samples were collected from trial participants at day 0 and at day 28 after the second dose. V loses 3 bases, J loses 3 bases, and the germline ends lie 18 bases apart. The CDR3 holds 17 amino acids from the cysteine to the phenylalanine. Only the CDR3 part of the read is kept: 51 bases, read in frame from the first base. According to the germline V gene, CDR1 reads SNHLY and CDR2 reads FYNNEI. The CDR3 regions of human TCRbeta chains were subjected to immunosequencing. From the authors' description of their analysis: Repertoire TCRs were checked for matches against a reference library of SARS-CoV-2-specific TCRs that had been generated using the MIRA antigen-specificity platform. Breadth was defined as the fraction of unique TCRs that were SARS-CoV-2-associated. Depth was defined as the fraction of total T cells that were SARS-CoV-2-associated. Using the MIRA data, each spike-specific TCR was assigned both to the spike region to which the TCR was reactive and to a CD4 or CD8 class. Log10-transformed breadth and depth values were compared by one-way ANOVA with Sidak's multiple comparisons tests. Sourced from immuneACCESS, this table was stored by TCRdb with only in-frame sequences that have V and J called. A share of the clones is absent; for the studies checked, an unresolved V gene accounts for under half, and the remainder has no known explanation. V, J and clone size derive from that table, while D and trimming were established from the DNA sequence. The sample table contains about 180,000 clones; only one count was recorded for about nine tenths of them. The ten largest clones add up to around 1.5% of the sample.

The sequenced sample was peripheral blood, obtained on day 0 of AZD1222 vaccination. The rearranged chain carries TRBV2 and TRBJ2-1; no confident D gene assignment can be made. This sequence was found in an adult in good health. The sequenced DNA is TGTGCCAGCAGTGAGCCTCCGGCCGCTATTTACTACAATGAGCAGTTCTTC. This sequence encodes CASSEPPAAIYYNEQFF. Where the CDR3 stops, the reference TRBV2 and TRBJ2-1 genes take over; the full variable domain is EPEVTQTPSHQVTQMGQEVILRCVPISNHLYFYWYRQILGQKVEFLVSFYNNEISEKSEIFDDQFSVERPDGSNFTLKIRSTKLEDSAMYFCASSEPPAAIYYNEQFFGPGTRLTVL.